Below, 17 T cell receptor beta chains from the same sample are listed, as sequenced in a study of monozygotic twins with inflammatory bowel disease. Reanalyzing the 5' RACE reads, TCRdb keeps one entry per CDR3 protein, without DNA. The specimen's table records 80,000 or so distinct CDR3 sequences. Material for sequencing was blood. The receptor set was obtained from a human donor with ulcerative colitis or Crohn's disease, or a healthy co-twin of an affected twin (not recorded which).

The chain has TRBV3-1 and TRBJ1-2. The CDR3 consists of 17 residues. Germline V gene data show CDR1 as LGHDT and CDR2 as YNNKEL (reference sequence). This CDR3 is CASSQDRVTVRINGYTF.

The chain uses TRBV4-1 and TRBJ1-4; the D call from TCRdb, TRBD1, cannot be confirmed without DNA. The CDR3 totals 15 residues. Germline V gene sequence: CDR1 MGHRA, CDR2 YSYEKL. Here the CDR3 reads CASSQVWQGVEKLFF.

The chain employs TRBV9 and TRBJ1-6. The CDR3 extends over 16 amino acids. The germline V gene has CDR1 SGDLS and CDR2 YYNGEE. CDR3 sequence reads: CASSVGASSYNSPLHF.

The chain couples TRBV6-5 to TRBJ2-5; TCRdb calls TRBD1, which cannot be checked without DNA. The CDR3 consists of 17 residues. Germline V lookup: CDR1 MNHEY, CDR2 SVGAGI. CDR3 sequence: CASSSTSQGRVEETQYF.

This chain connects TRBV6-5 to TRBJ1-5; there is no DNA to check the TCRdb D call of TRBD1. The germline CDR1 and CDR2 sequences are MNHEY and SVGAGI. The CDR3 totals 19 residues. The CDR3 sequence is CASSYSTQGVTGSNQPQHF.

V is TRBV9 and J is TRBJ2-7; the TCRdb call, TRBD1, lacks DNA for checking. Germline CDR1 SGDLS, CDR2 YYNGEE. The CDR3 has 13 amino acids. CDR3 protein: CASSARGSYEQYF.

The J gene is TRBJ1-2, the V gene TRBV12-3 or TRBV12-4; TCRdb's assignment of TRBD1 cannot be checked, as there is no DNA. The CDR3 runs to 13 residues. The CDR3 spells CASSFDRAYGYTF.

The chain links TRBV20-1 to TRBJ2-5; TCRdb selects TRBD1, and the lack of DNA leaves this call unchecked. The CDR3 loop spans 14 amino acids. Per germline, CDR1 DFQATT and CDR2 SNEGSKA (reference sequence). This CDR3 reads CSAARTLGGETQYF.

The V call is TRBV25-1, the J call TRBJ2-7; TCRdb calls TRBD1, which cannot be checked without DNA. Germline CDR1 MGHDK, CDR2 SYGVNS. CDR3 size: 15 residues. The CDR3 loop reads CASSEVGTGRNEQYF.

V and J are TRBV19 and TRBJ1-1; TCRdb selects TRBD1, and the lack of DNA leaves this call unchecked. This CDR3 is 11 amino acids long. Germline CDR1 is LNHDA and CDR2 is SQIVND (reference sequence). The CDR3 sequence: CASSSGRLAFF.

This rearrangement joins TRBV7-2 to TRBJ1-5; no DNA is available, so the TRBD1 call from TCRdb remains unchecked. This CDR3 has 15 residues. CDR1 is SGHTA and CDR2 is FQGNSA in the germline V gene. CDR3 amino acids: CASSFGTGDLGPQHF.

V gene TRBV11-2 combines with J gene TRBJ1-6; the D gene TCRdb calls, TRBD1, cannot be checked with no DNA. The CDR3 is 15 amino acids. CDR1 is SGHAT and CDR2 is FQNNGV in the germline V gene. CDR3 in amino acids: CASRLVRGLVSPLHF.

V usage is TRBV28 and J usage is TRBJ2-5; TCRdb names TRBD2, which stays unverified in the absence of DNA. CDR3 length: 14 amino acids. The germline gives CDR1 MDHEN, CDR2 SYDVKM. The chain's CDR3 is CASSFELAGETQYF.

V usage is TRBV28 and J usage is TRBJ1-2. From germline, CDR1 is MDHEN and CDR2 SYDVKM. CDR3 size: 14 residues. This CDR3 is CASSLRTSGYGYTF.

Its frequency marks this clonotype as medium-sized. The chain links TRBV27 to TRBJ2-1; no DNA is available, so the TRBD1 call from TCRdb remains unchecked. Germline values: CDR1 MNHEY, CDR2 SMNVEV (reference sequence). The CDR3 is 13 residues long. This chain's CDR3 is CATADRGYNEQFF.

V usage is TRBV5-1 and J usage is TRBJ2-3. Germline-derived CDR1 and CDR2 are SGHRS and YFSETQ. This CDR3 region has 16 residues. The CDR3 reads CASSLGFLGNTDTQYF.

The CDR3 loop is CASSLDRSTEQFF. The V call is TRBV11-2, the J call TRBJ2-1. Germline V gene data show CDR1 as SGHAT and CDR2 as FQNNGV. The CDR3 is made up of 13 amino acids.